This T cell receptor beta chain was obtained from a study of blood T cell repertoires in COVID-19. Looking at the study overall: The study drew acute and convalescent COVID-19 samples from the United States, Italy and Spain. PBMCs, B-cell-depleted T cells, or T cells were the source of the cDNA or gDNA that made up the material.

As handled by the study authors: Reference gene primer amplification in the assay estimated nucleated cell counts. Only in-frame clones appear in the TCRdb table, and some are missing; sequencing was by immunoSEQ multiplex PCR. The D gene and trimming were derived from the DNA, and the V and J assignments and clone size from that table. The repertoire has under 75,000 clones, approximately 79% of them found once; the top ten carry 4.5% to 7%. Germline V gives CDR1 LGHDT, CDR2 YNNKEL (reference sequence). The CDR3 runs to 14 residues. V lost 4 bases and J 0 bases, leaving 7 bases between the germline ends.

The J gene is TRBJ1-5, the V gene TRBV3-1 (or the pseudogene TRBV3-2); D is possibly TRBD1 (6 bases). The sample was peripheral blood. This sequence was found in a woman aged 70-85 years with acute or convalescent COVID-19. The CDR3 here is CASSPDSSNQPQHF. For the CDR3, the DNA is TGTGCCAGCAGCCCGGACAGTAGCAATCAGCCCCAGCATTTT.